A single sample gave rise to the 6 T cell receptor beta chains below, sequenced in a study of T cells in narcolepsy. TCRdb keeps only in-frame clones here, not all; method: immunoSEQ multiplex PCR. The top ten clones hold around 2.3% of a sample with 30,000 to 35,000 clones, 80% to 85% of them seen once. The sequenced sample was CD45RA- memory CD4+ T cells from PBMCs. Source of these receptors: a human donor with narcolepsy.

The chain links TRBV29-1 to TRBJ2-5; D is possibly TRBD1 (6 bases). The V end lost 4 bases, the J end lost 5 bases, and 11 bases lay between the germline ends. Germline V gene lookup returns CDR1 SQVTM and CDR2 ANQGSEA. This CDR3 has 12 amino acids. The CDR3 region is CSVVGQFETQYF. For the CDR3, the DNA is TGCAGCGTTGTAGGACAGTTCGAGACCCAGTACTTC.

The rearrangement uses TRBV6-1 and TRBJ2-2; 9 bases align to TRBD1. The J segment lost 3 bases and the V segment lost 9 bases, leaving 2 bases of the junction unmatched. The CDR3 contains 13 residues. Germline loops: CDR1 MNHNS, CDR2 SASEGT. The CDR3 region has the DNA TGTGCCAGTGGACAGGGGTACACCGGGGAGCTGTTTTTT. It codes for CASGQGYTGELFF.

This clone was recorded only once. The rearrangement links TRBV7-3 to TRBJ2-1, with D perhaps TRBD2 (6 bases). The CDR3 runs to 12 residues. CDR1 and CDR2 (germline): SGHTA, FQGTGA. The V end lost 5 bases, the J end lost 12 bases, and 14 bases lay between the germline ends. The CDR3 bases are TGTGCCAGCAGCCCCGGAGGGGCGGGGCAGTTCTTC. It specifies CASSPGGAGQFF.

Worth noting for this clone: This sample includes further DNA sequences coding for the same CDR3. The CDR3 here is CASSPYSSYNEQFF. CDR3 DNA: TGCGCCAGCTCCCCCTATAGCTCCTACAATGAGCAGTTCTTC. The V and J genes are TRBV5-1 and TRBJ2-1; D not certain. The V gene's germline CDR1 is SGHRS and CDR2 YFSETQ. This CDR3 spans 14 amino acids. Trimming pared 7 bases from V and 0 bases from J, leaving 11 bases between.

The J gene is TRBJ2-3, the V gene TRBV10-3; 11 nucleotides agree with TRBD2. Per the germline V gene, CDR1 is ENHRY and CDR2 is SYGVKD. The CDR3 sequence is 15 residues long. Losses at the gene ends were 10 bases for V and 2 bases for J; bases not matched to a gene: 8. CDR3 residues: CATSGGTFTTDTQYF. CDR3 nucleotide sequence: TGTGCCACTAGCGGGGGGACGTTTACCACAGATACGCAGTATTTT.

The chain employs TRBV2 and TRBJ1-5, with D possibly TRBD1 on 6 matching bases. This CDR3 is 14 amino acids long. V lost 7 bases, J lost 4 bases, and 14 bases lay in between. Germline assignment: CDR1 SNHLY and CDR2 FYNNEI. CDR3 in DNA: TGTGCCAGCATGGCCGGGACACCTAATCAGCCCCAGCATTTT. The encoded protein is CASMAGTPNQPQHF.